Listed below are T cell receptor beta chains from one sample, sequenced in a study of CD8+ T cells in alopecia areata. Libraries were prepared by immunoSEQ multiplex PCR; TCRdb keeps only in-frame clonotypes and omits some of them. This sample has about 200,000 clones, with less than 70% found just once. The source material was CD4+ T cells sorted from blood, sampled between weeks 47 and 50, from a patient treated with tofacitinib. Receptors were obtained from a human donor with alopecia areata. CDR3s include the opening cysteine and the closing phenylalanine or tryptophan. Fields, in order: J gene, clone size, D gene, V gene, CDR3 protein, CDR3 DNA. D genes are given only for firm matches. Not every row has a clone size; where given, it reads once, few, many or a size class.

>TRBJ2-2|NA|NA|TRBV15
CATSSGPGNTGELFF
TGTGCCACCAGCAGCGGCCCAGGGAACACCGGGGAGCTGTTTTTT
>TRBJ2-7|few|TRBD1|TRBV5-1
CASSFEGTGLYEQYF
TGCGCCAGCAGCTTTGAGGGGACAGGACTATACGAGCAGTACTTC
>TRBJ1-1|NA|TRBD1|TRBV30
CAWRALGTELNTEAFF
TGTGCCTGGAGGGCACTAGGGACAGAACTTAACACTGAAGCTTTCTTT
>TRBJ2-1|NA|TRBD2|TRBV7-3
CASSSKPGLAFNEQFF
TGTGCCAGCAGCTCGAAGCCGGGACTAGCGTTCAATGAGCAGTTCTTC
>TRBJ2-3|NA|NA|TRBV11-3
CASSPGTNTDTQYF
TGTGCCAGCAGCCCAGGGACGAACACAGATACGCAGTATTTT
>TRBJ1-2|few|TRBD1|TRBV4-3
CASSQDLDRSYGYTF
TGCGCCAGCAGCCAAGACTTGGACAGGTCCTATGGCTACACCTTC
>TRBJ1-5|NA|NA|TRBV19
CASSMRWGSYQPQHF
TGTGCCAGTAGTATGAGATGGGGATCTTATCAGCCCCAGCATTTT
>TRBJ1-1|NA|NA|TRBV25-1
CASSEWENTEAFF
TGTGCCAGCAGTGAATGGGAGAACACTGAAGCTTTCTTT
>TRBJ2-2|once|NA|TRBV29-1
CSVGTAYTGELFF
TGCAGCGTTGGCACGGCCTACACCGGGGAGCTGTTTTTT
>TRBJ2-5|NA|NA|TRBV1
CTSSQRHSGFQETQYF
TGCACCAGCAGCCAACGACATAGCGGATTCCAAGAGACCCAGTACTTC
>TRBJ2-1|NA|TRBD2|TRBV5-1
CASSRGLASYNEQFF
TGCGCCAGCAGTCGTGGACTAGCCTCCTACAATGAGCAGTTCTTC
>TRBJ1-2|many|NA|TRBV6-6
CASSYVAGSYTF
TGTGCCAGCAGTTACGTCGCAGGGAGCTACACCTTC
>TRBJ2-3|once|NA|TRBV29-1
CSAQGRGTGDTQYF
TGCAGCGCCCAGGGGCGGGGGACCGGGGATACGCAGTATTTT
>TRBJ1-2|once|NA|TRBV5-1
CASSLAAQGAYGYTF
TGCGCCAGCAGCTTGGCTGCACAGGGTGCCTATGGCTACACCTTC
>TRBJ2-5|few|NA|TRBV10-1
CASSAGQETQYF
TGCGCCAGCAGTGCAGGGCAAGAGACCCAGTACTTC
>TRBJ1-2|NA|NA|TRBV29-1
CSGEQGYGYTF
TGCAGCGGAGAACAGGGATATGGCTACACCTTC
>TRBJ2-6|few|TRBD2|TRBV4-1
CASSRSGGAGANVLTF
TGCGCCAGCAGCCGAAGTGGGGGGGCTGGGGCCAACGTCCTGACTTTC
>TRBJ2-7|NA|NA|TRBV9
CASSAGKRTSSYEQYF
TGTGCCAGCAGCGCCGGTAAGAGGACAAGCTCCTACGAGCAGTACTTC
>TRBJ1-5|NA|NA|TRBV7-2
CASSSQTADNQPQHF
TGTGCCAGCAGCTCGCAGACAGCGGACAATCAGCCCCAGCATTTT
>TRBJ1-4|NA|NA|TRBV29-1
CSVGQRNEKLFF
TGCAGCGTTGGGCAGCGTAATGAAAAACTGTTTTTT
>TRBJ2-3|few|TRBD2|TRBV7-6
CASSLRGGTTDTQYF
TGTGCCAGCAGCTTACGGGGAGGGACCACAGATACGCAGTATTTT
>TRBJ1-2|NA|NA|TRBV10-2
CASRDRRFYGYTF
TGCGCCAGCAGGGACCGGCGTTTCTATGGCTACACCTTC
>TRBJ1-2|NA|TRBD1|TRBV19
CASSTGQGDYGYTF
TGTGCCAGTAGTACCGGACAGGGGGACTATGGCTACACCTTC
>TRBJ1-3|few|TRBD1|TRBV7-2
CASSLRTGEASGNTIYF
TGTGCCAGCAGCCTCCGAACAGGGGAGGCCTCTGGAAACACCATATATTTT
>TRBJ1-6|NA|TRBD1|TRBV11-2
CASSLGTGLNSPLHF
TGTGCCAGCAGCCTAGGGACAGGGTTAAATTCACCCCTCCACTTT
>TRBJ2-1|few|NA|TRBV19
CASRGGTYNEQFF
TGTGCCAGTCGGGGCGGCACCTACAATGAGCAGTTCTTC
>TRBJ1-1|NA|TRBD1|TRBV7-2
CASRPGQGSTEAFF
TGTGCCAGCAGGCCTGGACAGGGTTCCACTGAAGCTTTCTTT
>TRBJ2-3|few|NA|TRBV29-1
CSVEGKSTDTQYF
TGCAGCGTTGAAGGGAAGTCCACAGATACGCAGTATTTT
>TRBJ2-7|NA|NA|TRBV2
CASSWDTSYEQYF
TGTGCCAGCAGTTGGGACACTTCCTACGAGCAGTACTTC
>TRBJ2-7|NA|TRBD2|TRBV2
CASSAGGSSYEQYF
TGTGCCAGCAGTGCGGGGGGGAGCTCCTACGAGCAGTACTTC
>TRBJ2-7|NA|TRBD1|TRBV7-9
CASSFRDRGYEQYF
TGTGCCAGCAGCTTCCGGGACAGGGGTTACGAGCAGTACTTC
>TRBJ1-2|NA|NA|TRBV6-5
CASSYSGREGYTF
TGTGCCAGCAGTTACTCTGGGAGGGAGGGCTACACCTTC
>TRBJ1-5|NA|NA|TRBV4-2
CASSQERLDQPQHF
TGTGCCAGCAGCCAAGAAAGGTTAGATCAGCCCCAGCATTTT
>TRBJ2-7|NA|NA|TRBV4-3
CASSQEGGSAYEQYF
TGCGCCAGCAGCCAAGAGGGGGGCAGCGCCTACGAGCAGTACTTC
>TRBJ1-2|once|NA|TRBV5-1
CASSLAVDDYGYTF
TGCGCCAGCAGCTTGGCCGTGGATGACTATGGCTACACCTTC
>TRBJ2-2|NA|NA|TRBV7-9
CASSLKPSTGELFF
TGTGCCAGCAGCCTCAAACCGAGCACCGGGGAGCTGTTTTTT
>TRBJ1-5|NA|NA|TRBV2
CASSEGGRRINQPQHF
TGTGCCAGCAGTGAGGGGGGACGGCGAATCAATCAGCCCCAGCATTTT
>TRBJ2-5|NA|TRBD2|TRBV7-9
CASSPRSGGEETQYF
TGTGCCAGCAGCCCCCGTAGCGGGGGGGAAGAGACCCAGTACTTC
>TRBJ2-2|NA|NA|TRBV7-3
CASSFQGSTGELFF
TGTGCCAGCAGCTTCCAGGGTAGCACCGGGGAGCTGTTTTTT
>TRBJ1-2|NA|TRBD1|TRBV30
CAWSVLGQGTNYGYTF
TGTGCCTGGAGTGTCCTGGGACAGGGGACTAACTATGGCTACACCTTC
>TRBJ2-7|NA|NA|TRBV15
CATSGRLGEQYF
TGTGCCACCAGCGGACGCTTGGGCGAGCAGTACTTC
>TRBJ1-1|few|TRBD1|TRBV29-1
CSVDRGQGMNTEAFF
TGCAGCGTTGATCGAGGACAGGGGATGAACACTGAAGCTTTCTTT
>TRBJ2-7|once|NA|TRBV30
CAWSRQATGQYF
TGTGCCTGGAGTCGACAGGCAACGGGGCAGTACTTC
>TRBJ1-1|NA|NA|TRBV25-1
CASSASGLGAFF
TGTGCCAGCAGCGCCTCCGGACTAGGGGCTTTCTTT
>TRBJ2-6|NA|NA|TRBV28
CASSFANSGANVLTF
TGTGCCAGCAGTTTTGCGAACTCTGGGGCCAACGTCCTGACTTTC
>TRBJ1-6|NA|NA|TRBV29-1
CSVRTGGDSPLHF
TGCAGCGTTAGGACGGGAGGAGATTCACCCCTCCACTTT
>TRBJ1-1|NA|NA|TRBV7-9
CASGLNTEAFF
TGTGCCAGCGGGCTGAACACTGAAGCTTTCTTT
>TRBJ2-3|NA|NA|TRBV30
CAWSVLGSRDTQYF
TGTGCCTGGAGTGTACTGGGCTCTAGGGATACGCAGTATTTT
>TRBJ2-3|few|NA|TRBV19
CASSILGEYTDTQYF
TGTGCCAGTAGTATACTAGGGGAGTACACAGATACGCAGTATTTT
>TRBJ1-6|NA|TRBD1|TRBV30
CAWSVRQGENSPLHF
TGTGCCTGGAGTGTAAGACAGGGGGAGAATTCACCCCTCCACTTT
>TRBJ2-1|NA|TRBD2|TRBV7-8
CASSLRLAGDEQFF
TGTGCCAGCAGCCTCCGACTAGCGGGGGATGAGCAGTTCTTC
>TRBJ1-1|NA|NA|TRBV29-1
CSVSPPLRGYEAFF
TGCAGCGTTTCTCCCCCGTTACGGGGGTATGAAGCTTTCTTT
>TRBJ1-2|few|NA|TRBV11-2
CASSLGPANYGYTF
TGTGCCAGCAGCCTCGGACCGGCTAACTATGGCTACACCTTC
>TRBJ2-3|NA|TRBD2|TRBV29-1
CSVQRGSTDTQYF
TGCAGCGTCCAGCGGGGGAGCACAGATACGCAGTATTTT
>TRBJ1-1|NA|NA|TRBV27
CASSSTDTEAFF
TGTGCCAGCAGTTCGACAGATACTGAAGCTTTCTTT
>TRBJ1-6|once|NA|TRBV30
CAWTHGTGLNGTPLHF
TGTGCCTGGACACACGGGACGGGACTAAACGGGACACCCCTCCACTTT